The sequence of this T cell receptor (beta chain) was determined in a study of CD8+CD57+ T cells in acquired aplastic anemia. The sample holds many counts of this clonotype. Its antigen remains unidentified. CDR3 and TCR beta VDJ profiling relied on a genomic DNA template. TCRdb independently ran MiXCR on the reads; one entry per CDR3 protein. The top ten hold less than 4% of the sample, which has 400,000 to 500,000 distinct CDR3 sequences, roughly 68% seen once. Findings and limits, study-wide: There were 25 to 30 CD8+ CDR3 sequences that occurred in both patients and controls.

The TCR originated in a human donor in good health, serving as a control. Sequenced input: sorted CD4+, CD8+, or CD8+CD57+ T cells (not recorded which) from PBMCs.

The CDR3 DNA sequence: TGTGCCAGCAGCGTAGGTCCCTCGGGACACACAGTCTCCTACAATGAGCAGTTCTTC. It yields the protein CASSVGPSGHTVSYNEQFF. The chain combines TRBV9 with TRBJ2-1; D might be TRBD1 (6 bases). CDR3 length: 19 residues. V was shortened by 0 bases and J by 0 bases, with 19 bases between the two germline ends. Germline V gene sequence: CDR1 SGDLS, CDR2 YYNGEE.